Below, 16 T cell receptor beta chains from the same sample are listed, as sequenced in a study of T cells in Graves' hyperthyroidism and ophthalmopathy. RNA transcripts yielded amplified TCR beta CDR3 regions. A set of HTBI primers served as the primers for a first-round RT-PCR of the TCR CDR3. TCRdb recomputed calls from the multiplex PCR reads with MiXCR, one row per CDR3 protein. The table lists nearly 750,000 distinct CDR3 sequences, around a third of them singletons. What was sequenced was blood. Source of these receptors: a woman aged 40-49 years with Graves' hyperthyroidism.

The CDR3 is CASSQGDSQETQYF. Written as DNA, the CDR3 is TGTGCCAGCAGCCAAGGGGACAGCCAAGAGACCCAGTACTTC. The rearrangement uses TRBV3-1 and TRBJ2-5, with 7 bases identical to TRBD1. There are 14 residues in the CDR3. V gave up 1 base and J gave up 1 base; unmatched junction bases: 0. Germline V gene lookup returns CDR1 LGHDT and CDR2 YNNKEL (reference sequence).

The DNA for the CDR3 is TGTGCCAGCAGCGTAAGTCTGGACTCCTACGAGCAGTACTTC. It codes for CASSVSLDSYEQYF. The V gene is TRBV6-5, the J gene TRBJ2-7; D remains unclear. Per the germline V gene, CDR1 is MNHEY and CDR2 is SVGAGI. The CDR3 is made up of 14 amino acids. The ends were cut back, 6 bases at V and 0 bases at J, with 12 bases in the middle.

The chain links TRBV28 to TRBJ1-1; D gene ambiguous. Trimming pared 3 bases from V and 5 bases from J, leaving 7 bases between. Germline values: CDR1 MDHEN, CDR2 SYDVKM. This CDR3 is 12 amino acids long. CDR3 DNA sequence: TGTGCCAGCAGTTTCTATAGGACTGAAGCTTTCTTT. Protein product: CASSFYRTEAFF.

As to this clonotype: This CDR3 fails to terminate in the conserved phenylalanine or tryptophan, so it likely reflects a read error. The V and J genes are TRBV12-3 or TRBV12-4 and TRBJ2-5, with 10 bases matching TRBD1. This CDR3 has 15 amino acids. Unmatched junction bases numbered 5, after V lost 5 bases and J lost 2 bases. The CDR3 protein is CASSRDRGLQETQYL. The CDR3 DNA reads as TGTGCCAGCAGTCGGGACAGGGGACTTCAAGAGACCCAGTACCTC.

The chain links TRBV12-3 or TRBV12-4 to TRBJ2-7; tentatively, D is TRBD2 (6 bases). Trimming cost V 5 bases and J 4 bases, with 15 bases left between them. CDR3 length equals 14 residues. CDR3 loop: CASSRNPGTYEQYF. The CDR3 DNA follows: TGTGCCAGCAGTCGGAACCCCGGGACTTACGAGCAGTACTTC.

This clonotype was seen repeatedly, ten times or more. The rearrangement uses TRBV19 and TRBJ1-3, with D tentatively TRBD1 (6 bases). V lost 6 bases to trimming and J lost 4 bases, with 13 bases between them. CDR1 and CDR2 from the germline V gene are LNHDA and SQIVND (reference sequence). The CDR3 contains 14 residues. Here the CDR3 reads CASRPNRVGNTIYF. CDR3 coding DNA: TGTGCCAGTAGGCCGAACAGGGTAGGAAACACCATATATTTT.

This clonotype appeared many times. The CDR3 loop reads CASSELPGNQPQHF. As DNA, the CDR3 is TGTGCCAGCAGTGAACTCCCAGGGAATCAGCCCCAGCATTTT. The chain uses TRBV2 and TRBJ1-5; perhaps TRBD1 as D (5 bases). CDR3 size: 14 residues. Trimming removed 2 bases from V and 4 bases from J, with 9 bases in between. CDR1 is SNHLY, CDR2 FYNNEI, per germline.

A word on this clonotype: This may arise from a read error, as a much more abundant clone is one base away. This chain connects TRBV5-1 to TRBJ1-2; TRBD1 agrees at 7 bases. CDR1 is SGHRS, CDR2 YFSETQ, per germline. There are 14 residues in the CDR3. The CDR3 loop is CASSTGQPNCGYTF. The CDR3 coding sequence is TGCGCCAGCAGCACGGGACAGCCTAACTGTGGCTACACCTTC.

V gene TRBV19 combines with J gene TRBJ1-5, with TRBD1 matching over 7 bases. The CDR3 totals 14 residues. CDR1 LNHDA and CDR2 SQIVND come from the germline V gene (reference sequence). The ends lost 5 bases at V and 4 bases at J; junction bases unmatched: 5. This chain's CDR3 is CASSLMTGNQPQHF. CDR3 in DNA: TGTGCCAGTAGTTTGATGACAGGGAATCAGCCCCAGCATTTT.

V and J are TRBV10-3 and TRBJ2-7; 11 bases map to TRBD2. This CDR3 is 15 amino acids long. Germline V gene data show CDR1 as ENHRY and CDR2 as SYGVKD. V was clipped by 6 bases and J by 0 bases; unmatched bases: 4. The CDR3, as DNA: TGTGCCATCAGCCAGACTAGCGGGACCTCCTACGAGCAGTACTTC. This codes for CAISQTSGTSYEQYF.

This clonotype was seen only a few times. V usage is TRBV4-3 and J usage is TRBJ1-2, with TRBD1 as a possible D gene (5 bases). The CDR3 is made up of 15 amino acids. V lost 0 bases and J 1 base, leaving 9 bases between the germline ends. Germline CDR1 is LGHNA and CDR2 is YSLEER. The CDR3 region is CASSQDQGRNYGYTF. The CDR3 nucleotides are TGCGCCAGCAGCCAAGACCAGGGCCGTAACTATGGCTACACCTTC.

V is TRBV6-6 and J is TRBJ2-7, with 7 nucleotides matching TRBD2. The CDR3 covers 15 residues. With 6 bases clipped from V and 0 bases from J, the junction kept 8 bases outside the gene matches. Germline-derived CDR1 and CDR2 are MNHNY and SVGAGI (reference sequence). The CDR3 loop reads CASSPWASGSYEQYF. CDR3 coding DNA: TGTGCCAGCAGCCCCTGGGCTAGCGGCTCCTACGAGCAGTACTTC.

This clonotype was detected ten times or more. The chain employs TRBV7-2 and TRBJ2-6; D unresolved. The CDR3 totals 17 residues. Germline lookup yields CDR1 SGHTA and CDR2 FQGNSA. Deletions cut 1 base from V and 0 bases from J, with 10 bases between. CDR3 region: CASSLGPPGSGANVLTF. Written as DNA, the CDR3 is TGTGCCAGCAGCTTAGGGCCACCGGGCTCTGGGGCCAACGTCCTGACTTTC.

This clonotype was counted many times. This chain connects TRBV19 to TRBJ1-1; 9 nucleotides align to TRBD1. CDR1 and CDR2 (germline): LNHDA, SQIVND (reference sequence). The CDR3 runs 14 residues. V was pared by 7 bases and J by 4 bases, with 7 bases of the junction left unmatched. CDR3 sequence: CASTNRGHGTEAFF. For the CDR3, the DNA is TGTGCCAGTACGAACAGGGGGCATGGCACTGAAGCTTTCTTT.

About this clonotype itself: A much larger clone lies a single base off, so this may be a read error. The chain recombines TRBV7-2 with TRBJ1-2, with D hard to call. Germline V gene sequence: CDR1 SGHTA, CDR2 FQGNSA. Trimming took off 0 bases at V and 6 bases at J, with 14 bases between the two ends. The length of the CDR3 is 15 residues. The CDR3 nucleotides read TGTACCAGCAGCTTAGCGGGGTCCCTGTTAGATGGCTACACCTTC. Translated: CTSSLAGSLLDGYTF.

This clonotype occurred many times. This chain links TRBV20-1 with TRBJ1-2; D may be TRBD1 (5 bases). The CDR3 consists of 12 residues. Germline assignment: CDR1 DFQATT and CDR2 SNEGSKA (reference sequence). V shed 3 bases and J shed 6 bases, with 11 bases lying between them. CDR3 in DNA: TGCAGTGCTAGTCCGGGGCTGGATGGCTACACCTTC. Translated: CSASPGLDGYTF.